One and the same sample provided the 5 T cell receptor beta chains below, sequenced in a study of molecular identifiers for immune sequencing clone quantification. TCRdb ran MiXCR on the PCR reads and lists one entry per CDR3 protein. This sample carries approximately 630,000 distinct CDR3 sequences, about 25% of them seen once, and the ten largest clones take 0.78%. Sequencing used naive CD8+ T cells from blood, with Jurkat cell RNA spiked in. The subset here: FACS-sorted CD8+CD4-CCR7+CD45RA+ naive T cells. The source is a human donor in good health. Some libraries in this study had Jurkat cell RNA spiked in.

The CDR3 sequence is CASSLGAQTNEKLFF. CDR3 coding DNA: TGTGCCAGCAGCTTAGGGGCACAAACTAATGAAAAACTGTTTTTT. V is TRBV11-2 and J is TRBJ1-4; no firm D call. The germline CDR1 and CDR2 sequences are SGHAT and FQNNGV. V was pared by 1 base and J by 1 base, with 7 bases between. This CDR3 is built from 15 residues.

Only a few counts were recorded for this clonotype. This chain connects TRBV14 to TRBJ2-5; 8 positions match TRBD2. The V gene's germline CDR1 is SGHDN and CDR2 FVKESK. There are 16 residues in the CDR3. With V trimmed by 2 bases and J by 5 bases, 10 bases remained unmatched. CDR3 sequence: CASSQFLSGGTETQYF. For the CDR3, the DNA is TGTGCCAGCAGCCAATTCCTAAGCGGGGGCACGGAGACCCAGTACTTC.

To note about this clonotype: Possible read error: a much larger clone is one base away. This chain connects TRBV11-2 to TRBJ2-7; no clear D. Germline CDR1 reads SGHAT; CDR2 reads FQNNGV. This CDR3 has 13 residues. The CDR3 protein is CASSLVPFHEQHF. The CDR3 DNA is TGTGCCAGCAGCTTAGTGCCGTTCCACGAGCAGCACTTC.

This clonotype has more than one count but fewer than ten. V is TRBV20-1 and J is TRBJ2-1; the D is unclear. The CDR3 length is 15 residues. Germline V gene lookup returns CDR1 DFQATT and CDR2 SNEGSKA (reference sequence). Trimming took 3 bases from V and 2 from J, leaving 14 bases between them. The CDR3 DNA is TGCAGTGCTAGCTTTCTCCGTCTTGCCTACAATGAGCAGTTCTTC. It specifies CSASFLRLAYNEQFF.

In its sample, this clonotype was seen many times. The CDR3 sequence: CAISDGGYEQYF. Written as DNA, the CDR3 is TGTGCCATCAGTGACGGGGGCTACGAGCAGTACTTC. The chain uses TRBV10-3 and TRBJ2-7; perhaps TRBD2 as D (6 bases). CDR1 is ENHRY and CDR2 is SYGVKD in the germline V gene. V was pared by 3 bases and J by 3 bases, with 6 bases between. The CDR3 runs to 12 residues.